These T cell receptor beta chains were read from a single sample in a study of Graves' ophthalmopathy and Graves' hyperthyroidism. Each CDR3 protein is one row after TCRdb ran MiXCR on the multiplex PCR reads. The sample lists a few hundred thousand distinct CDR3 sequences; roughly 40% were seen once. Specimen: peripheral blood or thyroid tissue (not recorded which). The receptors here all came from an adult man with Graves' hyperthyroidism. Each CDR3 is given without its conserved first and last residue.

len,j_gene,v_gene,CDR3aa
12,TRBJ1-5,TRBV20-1,SARGTGGNQSQH
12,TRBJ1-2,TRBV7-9,ASTQDRVNYGYT
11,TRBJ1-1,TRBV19,ASSAGSETEAF
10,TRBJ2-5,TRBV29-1,SVAGTKETQY
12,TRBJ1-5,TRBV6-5,ASSSGQVGQPQH
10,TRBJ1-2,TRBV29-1,SVALGGQGYT
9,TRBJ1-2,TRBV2,ASLETGGYT
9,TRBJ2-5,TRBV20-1,SAREGETQY
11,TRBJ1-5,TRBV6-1,ASSVQSNQPQH
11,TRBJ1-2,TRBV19,ASSMPEEYGYT
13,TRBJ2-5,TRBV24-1,ATSDLAGERGTQY
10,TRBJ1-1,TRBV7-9,ASRQGETEAF
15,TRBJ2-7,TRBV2,ASSGTSTGGASYEQY
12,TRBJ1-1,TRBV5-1,ASSDRAMNTEAF
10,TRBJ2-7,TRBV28,ASGRQGYEQY
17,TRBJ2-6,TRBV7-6,ASSLRTSPRISGANVLT